The clone carrying this TCR beta chain was counted a single time. This CDR3 is built from 18 residues. CDR1 is ENHRY and CDR2 is SYGVKD in the germline V gene. The ends were cut back, 5 bases at V and 0 bases at J, with 20 bases in the middle. The data were taken from a study of T-cell reconstitution after alpha-beta-depleted transplantation in children. Preparing the TCRbeta library involved the use of unique molecular identifiers. TCRdb re-called the PCR reads with MiXCR, one entry per CDR3 protein. The sample includes 150,000 to 250,000 distinct CDR3 sequences, approximately 15% of them seen just once.

The material was PBMCs from the stem cell graft donor, obtained from the stem cell graft. The origin of this receptor is a human donor who donated a stem cell graft to a child with acute lymphoblastic leukemia. This chain joins TRBV10-3 and TRBJ2-1, with D unresolved. In nucleotides, the CDR3 is TGTGCCATCAGTTTACCTACCAGCTTCGCTAGCTCCTACAATGAGCAGTTCTTC. This codes for CAISLPTSFASSYNEQFF.